These T cell receptor beta chains were read from a single sample in a study of blood T cell repertoires in COVID-19. Here immunoSEQ multiplex PCR was the method, and the copy in TCRdb shows in-frame clones only, minus some. The sample contains roughly 250,000 clones, roughly 80% of which appear only once. The sample was peripheral blood. Receptor source: a woman aged 40-49 years with active or convalescent COVID-19. Both conserved end residues are part of each CDR3. D genes are given only for firm matches. Clone size is given for some rows only: seen once, a few or many times, or a class if the clone is expanded.

>NA|TRBV11-2|NA|TRBJ1-2
CASSLSPRGYTF
TGTGCCAGCAGCTTATCCCCGAGAGGCTACACCTTC
>NA|TRBV5-1|TRBD1|TRBJ2-2
CASSSGRGQGANTGELFF
TGCGCCAGCAGCTCTGGAAGGGGACAGGGGGCGAACACCGGGGAGCTGTTTTTT
>NA|TRBV30|NA|TRBJ1-3
CAWSRTFSSGNTIYF
TGTGCCTGGAGTAGGACTTTCAGCTCTGGAAACACCATATATTTT
>NA|TRBV10-2|TRBD1|TRBJ1-1
CASSVDRVTEAFF
TGCGCCAGCAGCGTGGACAGGGTGACTGAAGCTTTCTTT
>NA|TRBV7-9|TRBD1|TRBJ2-1
CASTRTGSYNEQFF
TGTGCCAGCACCCGGACAGGCTCCTACAATGAGCAGTTCTTC
>NA|TRBV5-1|TRBD1|TRBJ2-5
CASSLGTAQETQYF
TGCGCCAGCAGCCTCGGGACAGCCCAAGAGACCCAGTACTTC
>few|TRBV19|NA|TRBJ1-5
CASSTLSPGLHF
TGTGCCAGTAGTACCCTGTCCCCCGGTCTGCATTTT
>NA|TRBV12-3/TRBV12-4|NA|TRBJ1-5
CASSYSNNQPQHF
TGTGCCAGCAGTTACAGTAACAATCAGCCCCAGCATTTT
>once|TRBV28|NA|TRBJ1-2
CASSLTDNYGYTF
TGTGCCAGCAGTTTAACAGACAACTATGGCTACACCTTC
>NA|TRBV7-3|TRBD1|TRBJ1-6
CASSLGGQVYNSPLHF
TGTGCCAGCAGCTTGGGAGGACAGGTGTACAATTCACCCCTCCACTTT
>few|TRBV6-5|NA|TRBJ1-3
CASRASSGGNTIYF
TGTGCCAGCAGAGCCTCTTCGGGAGGAAACACCATATATTTT
>NA|TRBV7-9|NA|TRBJ1-2
CASSFRAGGYTF
TGTGCCAGCAGCTTTAGAGCAGGAGGCTACACCTTC
>NA|TRBV25-1|TRBD1|TRBJ1-2
CASSPDRAGYTF
TGTGCCAGCAGTCCGGACAGGGCTGGCTACACCTTC
>once|TRBV7-9|NA|TRBJ1-2
CASSLGTAIYGYTF
TGTGCCAGCAGCTTAGGGACAGCTATCTATGGCTACACCTTC
>NA|TRBV19|NA|TRBJ1-1
CASSIDGFRGGTEAFF
TGTGCCAGTAGTATAGATGGGTTCAGGGGCGGCACTGAAGCTTTCTTT
>NA|TRBV4-2|TRBD2|TRBJ2-7
CASSQETSGGAIRYEQYF
TGTGCCAGCAGCCAAGAAACTAGCGGGGGTGCAATCAGGTACGAGCAGTACTTC
>NA|TRBV10-1|NA|TRBJ1-1
CASSDSSRRGGNTEAFF
TGCGCCAGCAGTGATTCGTCAAGACGGGGGGGGAACACTGAAGCTTTCTTT
>few|TRBV19|NA|TRBJ2-6
CASTRSGANVLTF
TGTGCCAGTACCCGCTCTGGGGCCAACGTCCTGACTTTC
>NA|TRBV27|NA|TRBJ2-7
CASSPRGSYEQYF
TGTGCCAGCAGTCCCAGGGGTTCCTACGAGCAGTACTTC
>NA|TRBV14|NA|TRBJ1-1
CASSRADVGTEAFF
TGTGCCAGCAGCAGAGCGGACGTAGGGACTGAAGCTTTCTTT
>NA|TRBV3-1/TRBV3-2|TRBD1|TRBJ2-1
CASSLMTGGYNEQFF
TGTGCCAGCAGCCTAATGACAGGGGGCTACAATGAGCAGTTCTTC
>NA|TRBV6-5|TRBD1|TRBJ1-2
CASSTMDRGGYTF
TGTGCCAGCAGCACTATGGACAGGGGCGGCTACACCTTC
>NA|TRBV10-2|TRBD2|TRBJ2-2
CASSESPSGEGELFF
TGCGCCAGCAGTGAGTCCCCTAGCGGGGAGGGGGAGCTGTTTTTT
>NA|TRBV11-2|NA|TRBJ1-6
CASSLEGDPYNSPLHF
TGTGCCAGCAGCTTAGAAGGGGATCCCTATAATTCACCCCTCCACTTT
>NA|TRBV5-1|NA|TRBJ2-7
CASRDRSLSYEQYF
TGCGCCAGCAGAGACAGGAGCTTATCCTACGAGCAGTACTTC
>NA|TRBV9|NA|TRBJ1-5
CASSAEGNQPQHF
TGTGCCAGCAGCGCGGAGGGGAATCAGCCCCAGCATTTT
>few|TRBV28|NA|TRBJ1-1
CASSLLVRGEAFF
TGTGCCAGCAGTTTATTGGTCCGGGGTGAAGCTTTCTTT
>NA|TRBV2|NA|TRBJ1-5
CASSDGGGQPQHF
TGTGCCAGCAGTGATGGTGGGGGCCAGCCCCAGCATTTT
>NA|TRBV9|TRBD1|TRBJ2-7
CASSPGGAGKDEQYF
TGTGCCAGCAGCCCAGGGGGCGCGGGGAAAGACGAGCAGTACTTC
>few|TRBV18|NA|TRBJ1-1
CASSPSRQPEAFF
TGTGCCAGCTCACCTAGCAGACAGCCTGAAGCTTTCTTT
>once|TRBV4-1|NA|TRBJ2-3
CASSQDPGLREVDTQYF
TGCGCCAGCAGCCAAGACCCCGGCCTACGAGAGGTAGATACGCAGTATTTT
>NA|TRBV30|NA|TRBJ1-2
CAWSVRRYGYTF
TGTGCCTGGAGTGTACGGAGGTATGGCTACACCTTC
>NA|TRBV19|NA|TRBJ2-3
CASSIGQGKTDTQYF
TGTGCCAGTAGTATAGGGCAGGGGAAGACAGATACGCAGTATTTT